What follows describes a single T cell receptor beta chain. This sample is part of a study of blood T cell repertoires in COVID-19. Whole-study context: T cells, B-cell-depleted T cells, or PBMCs supplied cDNA or gDNA.

Authors' methods: Nucleated cell number was recorded as an estimate derived from reference gene primer amplification. The table came from immunoSEQ multiplex PCR; TCRdb's copy has only in-frame clones and leaves some out. Clonal size and the V and J genes are those of that table, whereas D and trimming came from the DNA. The repertoire holds about 130,000 clones, approximately 82% seen once, with about 9.6% in the top ten. CDR1 SNHLY and CDR2 FYNNEI come from the germline V gene. The CDR3 is made up of 14 amino acids. Trimming stripped 4 bases from V and 0 bases from J, with 7 bases between. Input material: peripheral blood. The chain links TRBV2 to TRBJ1-5; D gene uncertain. This receptor was taken from a man aged 40-49 years with active or convalescent COVID-19. The CDR3 sequence: CASSGSNSNQPQHF. CDR3 nucleotides: TGTGCCAGCAGTGGTAGTAATAGCAATCAGCCCCAGCATTTT.